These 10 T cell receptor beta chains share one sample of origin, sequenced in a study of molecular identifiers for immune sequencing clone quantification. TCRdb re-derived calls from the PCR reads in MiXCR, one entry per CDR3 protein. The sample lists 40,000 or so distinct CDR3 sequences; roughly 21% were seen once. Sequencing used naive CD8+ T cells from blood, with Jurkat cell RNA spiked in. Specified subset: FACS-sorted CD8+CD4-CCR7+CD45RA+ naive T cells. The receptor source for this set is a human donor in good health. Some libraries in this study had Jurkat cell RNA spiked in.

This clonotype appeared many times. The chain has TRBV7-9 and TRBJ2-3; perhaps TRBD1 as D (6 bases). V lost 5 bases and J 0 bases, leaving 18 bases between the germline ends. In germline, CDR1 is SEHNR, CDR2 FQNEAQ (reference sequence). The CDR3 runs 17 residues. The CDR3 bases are TGTGCCAGCAGCCCACCGTCAGGACAGCTTAGCACAGATACGCAGTATTTT. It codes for CASSPPSGQLSTDTQYF. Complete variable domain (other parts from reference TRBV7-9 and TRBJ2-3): DTGVSQNPRHKITKRGQNVTFRCDPISEHNRLYWYRQTLGQGPEFLTYFQNEAQLEKSRLLSDRFSAERPKGSFSTLEIQRTEQGDSAMYLCASSPPSGQLSTDTQYFGPGTRLTVL.

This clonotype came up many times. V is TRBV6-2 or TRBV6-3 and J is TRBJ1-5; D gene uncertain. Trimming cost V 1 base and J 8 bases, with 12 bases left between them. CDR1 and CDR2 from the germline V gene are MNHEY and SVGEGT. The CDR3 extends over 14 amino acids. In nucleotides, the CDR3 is TGTGCCAGCAGTTACTTGGAAAGGGTTAAGCCCCAGCATTTT. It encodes CASSYLERVKPQHF.

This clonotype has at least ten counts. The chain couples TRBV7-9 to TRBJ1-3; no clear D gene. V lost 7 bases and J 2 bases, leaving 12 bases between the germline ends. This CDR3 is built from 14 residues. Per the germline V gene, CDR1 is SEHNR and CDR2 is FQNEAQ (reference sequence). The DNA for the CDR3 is TGTGCCAGCACCCCGACGGAGACTGGAAACACCATATATTTT. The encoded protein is CASTPTETGNTIYF.

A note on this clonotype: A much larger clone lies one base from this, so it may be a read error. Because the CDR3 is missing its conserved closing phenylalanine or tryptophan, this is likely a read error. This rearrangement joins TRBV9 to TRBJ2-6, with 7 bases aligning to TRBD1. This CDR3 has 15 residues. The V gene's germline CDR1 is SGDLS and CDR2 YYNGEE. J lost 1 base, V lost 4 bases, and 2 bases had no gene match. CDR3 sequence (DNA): TGTGCCAGCAGCTTGACAGGGTCTGGGGCCAACGTCCTGACTTCC. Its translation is CASSLTGSGANVLTS.

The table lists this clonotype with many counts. The CDR3 nucleotides read TGTGCCAGCAGCTTAGTTAGGACAGAGTACCAAGAGACCCAGTACTTC. It specifies CASSLVRTEYQETQYF. The chain employs TRBV7-9 and TRBJ2-5; TRBD1 might be the D (6 bases). Germline V gives CDR1 SEHNR, CDR2 FQNEAQ (reference sequence). This CDR3 is 16 amino acids long. V was cut by 1 base and J by 0 bases, with 12 bases left in between.

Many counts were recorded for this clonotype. The CDR3 region is CSARRGHGNQPQHF. For the CDR3, the DNA is TGCAGTGCTAGAAGGGGACACGGCAATCAGCCCCAGCATTTT. The genes are TRBV20-1 and TRBJ1-5, with D tentatively TRBD1 (6 bases). Trimming removed 2 bases at V and 2 bases at J, with 10 bases between. CDR1 is DFQATT and CDR2 is SNEGSKA in the germline V gene (reference sequence). The CDR3 is 14 residues long.

For the CDR3, the DNA is TGCAGTGCCCAAGAAGCGACGGGACTAGTCCTAGGCGAGACCCAGTACTTC. Translated, it gives CSAQEATGLVLGETQYF. J is TRBJ2-5 and V is TRBV20-1; 8 nucleotides line up with TRBD2. CDR3 length: 17 amino acids. CDR1 is DFQATT and CDR2 is SNEGSKA in the germline V gene (reference sequence). The V and J ends lost 6 bases and 5 bases, in that order; junction bases with no gene match: 20.

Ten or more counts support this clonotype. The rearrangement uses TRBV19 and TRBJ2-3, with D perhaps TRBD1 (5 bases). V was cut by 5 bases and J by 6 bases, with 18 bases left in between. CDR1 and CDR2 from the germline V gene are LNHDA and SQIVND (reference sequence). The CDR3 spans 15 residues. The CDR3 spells CASSPWGGTGDTQYF. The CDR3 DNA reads TGTGCCAGTAGTCCCTGGGGCGGAACTGGCGATACGCAGTATTTT. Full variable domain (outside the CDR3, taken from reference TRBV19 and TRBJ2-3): DGGITQSPKYLFRKEGQNVTLSCEQNLNHDAMYWYRQDPGQGLRLIYYSQIVNDFQKGDIAEGYSVSREKKESFPLTVTSAQKNPTAFYLCASSPWGGTGDTQYFGPGTRLTVL.

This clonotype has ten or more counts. For the CDR3, the DNA is TGTGCCAGCAGTTATTCCTGGGGGGCATCGAACACCGGGGAGCTGTTTTTT. It yields the protein CASSYSWGASNTGELFF. The rearrangement uses TRBV6-2 or TRBV6-3 and TRBJ2-2; either TRBD1 or TRBD2 may fit D (6 bases each). Trimming left V 3 bases short and J 0 bases short, with 14 bases between. Germline V gene data show CDR1 as MNHEY and CDR2 as SVGEGT. This CDR3 contains 17 residues.

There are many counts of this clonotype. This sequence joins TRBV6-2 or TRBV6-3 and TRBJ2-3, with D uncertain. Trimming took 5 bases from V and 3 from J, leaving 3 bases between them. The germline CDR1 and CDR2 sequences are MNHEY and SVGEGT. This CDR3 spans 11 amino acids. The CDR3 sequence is CASSRTDTQYF. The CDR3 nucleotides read TGTGCCAGCAGTCGAACAGATACGCAGTATTTT.